This T cell receptor (beta chain) is drawn from a study of blood T cell repertoires in COVID-19. Cohort assignment relied on participant-reported clinical history. Study processing details: Nucleated cell number was recorded as an estimate derived from reference gene primer amplification. Here immunoSEQ multiplex PCR was the method, and the copy in TCRdb shows in-frame clones only, minus some. That table is the source of V, J and clone size, and D and trimming were worked out from the DNA. The repertoire holds 150,000 to 200,000 clones, around 86% seen once, with more than 7.5% in the top ten. Germline values: CDR1 SNHLY, CDR2 FYNNEI. Trimming left V 5 bases short and J 7 bases short, with 21 bases between. The CDR3 is made up of 16 amino acids.

The rearrangement joins TRBV2 to TRBJ1-5; D might be TRBD1 (5 bases). The specimen sequenced was PBMCs or T cells enriched from blood (not recorded which). This clonotype was sampled from a woman between 25 and 40 years old who had recovered from COVID-19. The chain's CDR3 is CASSSATGGMYQPQHF. The DNA of the CDR3 is TGTGCCAGCAGTTCGGCGACGGGGGGAATGTACCAGCCCCAGCATTTT.